The rows below give T cell receptor beta chains drawn from one sample of a study of blood T cell repertoires in COVID-19. Here immunoSEQ multiplex PCR was the method, and the copy in TCRdb shows in-frame clones only, minus some. The sample includes just over 150,000 clones, about 93% of them seen just once. The source material was peripheral blood. The receptors originated from a woman between 50 and 59 years old with acute or convalescent COVID-19. Each CDR3 is given with its conserved first and last residue. Fields, in order: V gene, clone size, D gene, J gene, CDR3 DNA, CDR3 protein. D genes are given only for firm matches. Clone sizes are given selectively: once, few, many, or a class where the clone is expanded.

TRBV2,NA,NA,TRBJ1-5,TGTGCCAGCAACCGATTCGGAGAACTTAATCAGCCCCAGCATTTT,CASNRFGELNQPQHF
TRBV30,NA,NA,TRBJ1-2,TGTGCCTGGAGTGCCCAAAGAGGCGCGGGTGGCTACACCTTC,CAWSAQRGAGGYTF
TRBV7-2,NA,TRBD1,TRBJ1-1,TGTGCCAGCAGCTTAGTATCTCGACAGGGGTCACTGAAAGCTTTCTTT,CASSLVSRQGSLKAFF
TRBV18,NA,TRBD1,TRBJ2-3,TGTGCCAGCTCTCCCGACAGGGGAAGCACAGATACGCAGTATTTT,CASSPDRGSTDTQYF
TRBV5-1,NA,TRBD1,TRBJ1-1,TGCGCCAGCAGCTTTCCCGGGACAGGGAGGAACACTGAAGCTTTCTTT,CASSFPGTGRNTEAFF
TRBV19,once,NA,TRBJ1-1,TGTGCCAGTACCCGAGGTGGCACTGAAGCTTTCTTT,CASTRGGTEAFF
TRBV9,NA,TRBD2,TRBJ2-3,TGTGCCAGCAGCGTACTAGCGGGGAGCACAGATACGCAGTATTTT,CASSVLAGSTDTQYF
TRBV5-4,NA,NA,TRBJ1-1,TGTGCCAGCTCAAGTAGACAGAATCTGAACACTGAAGCTTTCTTT,CASSSRQNLNTEAFF
TRBV19,NA,NA,TRBJ1-1,TGTGCCAGTACGCCTATCTTCGACAGGACAGCCCCGAGAGCTTTCTTT,CASTPIFDRTAPRAFF
TRBV24-1,NA,NA,TRBJ1-2,TGTGCCACCAGTGATGGGAGGGTAGGTGGCTACACCTTC,CATSDGRVGGYTF
TRBV28,NA,NA,TRBJ1-4,TGTGCCAGCAGCCCCCTCCAGGGATTTTTACGAACTAATGAAAAACTGTTTTTT,CASSPLQGFLRTNEKLFF
TRBV7-6,NA,TRBD2,TRBJ2-1,TGTGCCAGCAGCTTAGGACTAGCGGCGTACAATGAGCAGTTCTTC,CASSLGLAAYNEQFF
TRBV24-1,once,TRBD2,TRBJ2-3,TGTGCCACCAGTGATCGAGCGGGGGGCACAGATACGCAGTATTTT,CATSDRAGGTDTQYF
TRBV11-2,NA,TRBD1,TRBJ1-1,TGTGCCAGCAGCTTAATCCTGACAGGGCTAACGGGCACTGAAGCTTTCTTT,CASSLILTGLTGTEAFF
TRBV19,NA,TRBD1,TRBJ1-6,TGTGCCAGTAGTATAGGGGACAGAGTCTATAATTCACCCCTCCACTTT,CASSIGDRVYNSPLHF
TRBV5-4,NA,NA,TRBJ1-2,TGTGCCAGCAGCTTGTACAGGGACTATAACTATGGCTACACCTTC,CASSLYRDYNYGYTF
TRBV2,NA,NA,TRBJ1-6,TGTGCCAGCAGTGGCAGCCCACGGAGGACAGTAGTATTTTCACCCCTCCACTTT,CASSGSPRRTVVFSPLHF
TRBV30,once,NA,TRBJ1-5,TGTGCCTGGAGTGTAATAGGGGAGGATCAGCCCCAGCATTTT,CAWSVIGEDQPQHF
TRBV2,NA,TRBD1,TRBJ1-6,TGTGCCAGCACGACGCAGACAGGGGGCTTCACTTCACCCCTCCACTTT,CASTTQTGGFTSPLHF
TRBV19,NA,TRBD2,TRBJ2-1,TGTGCCAGTAGTATAAGGGCTCGACTAGCGGGAGAACACAATGAGCAGTTCTTC,CASSIRARLAGEHNEQFF
TRBV3-1/TRBV3-2,few,NA,TRBJ2-7,TGTGCCAGCAGCCAAGATGGCGCGGGCGAGCAGTACTTC,CASSQDGAGEQYF
TRBV6-6,NA,TRBD1,TRBJ1-2,TGTGCCAGCAGACGGACAGGAGCTAACTATGGCTACACCTTC,CASRRTGANYGYTF
TRBV12-3/TRBV12-4,NA,TRBD2,TRBJ2-2,TGTGCCAGCAGTTTCTCCGGAGGGAGGGGGCTGTTTTTT,CASSFSGGRGLFF
TRBV7-8,NA,NA,TRBJ1-2,TGTGCCAGCAGCTTAGGGGGAACAGGGAGTAACTATGGCTACACCTTC,CASSLGGTGSNYGYTF
TRBV3-1/TRBV3-2,NA,NA,TRBJ1-5,TGTGCCAGCAGGCGAAATAGCAATCAGCCCCAGCATTTT,CASRRNSNQPQHF
TRBV29-1,NA,TRBD1,TRBJ1-5,TGCAGCGTTACGGGACAGGGTTTTCATAGCAATCAGCCCCAGCATTTT,CSVTGQGFHSNQPQHF
TRBV20-1,NA,NA,TRBJ1-1,TGCAGTGCCACGAGGGGGACTGAAGCTTTCTTT,CSATRGTEAFF
TRBV21-1,NA,NA,TRBJ1-4,TGTGCCAGCTCGGGGGATAATGAAAAACTGTTTTTT,CASSGDNEKLFF
TRBV2,NA,NA,TRBJ2-7,TGTGCCAGCAGTGAAGAAGGACAAGGAAGGTACTTC,CASSEEGQGRYF
TRBV4-2,NA,NA,TRBJ1-6,TGTGCCAGCAGCCAACTTACAGGGACACCCTATAATTCACCCCTCCACTTT,CASSQLTGTPYNSPLHF
TRBV27,NA,TRBD1,TRBJ1-5,TGTGCCAGCAGTTGGGACGGGACAGTATACCAGCCCCAGCATTTT,CASSWDGTVYQPQHF
TRBV6-1,NA,TRBD1,TRBJ1-2,TGTGCCAGCAGTGAAGCGGACAGGGCTAACTATGGCTACACCTTC,CASSEADRANYGYTF
TRBV5-5,NA,TRBD1,TRBJ2-7,TGTGCCAGCAGCTTTCAAGGGACAGGGTTTGACGAGCAGTACTTC,CASSFQGTGFDEQYF
TRBV10-3,NA,TRBD1,TRBJ1-2,TGTGCCATCAGTGAGCCCGGACAGGGGGCTAACTATGGCTACACCTTC,CAISEPGQGANYGYTF